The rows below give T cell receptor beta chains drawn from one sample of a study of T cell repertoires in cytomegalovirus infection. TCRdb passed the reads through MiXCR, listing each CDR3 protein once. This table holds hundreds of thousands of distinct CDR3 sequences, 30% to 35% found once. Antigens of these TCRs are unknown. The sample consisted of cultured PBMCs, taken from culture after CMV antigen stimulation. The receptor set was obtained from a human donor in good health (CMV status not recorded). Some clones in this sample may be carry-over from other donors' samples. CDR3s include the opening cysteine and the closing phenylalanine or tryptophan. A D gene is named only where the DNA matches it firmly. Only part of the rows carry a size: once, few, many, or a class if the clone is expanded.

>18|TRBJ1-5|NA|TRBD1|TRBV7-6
CASSLALQTGQEDQPQHF
TGTGCCAGCAGCTTAGCGCTTCAGACAGGGCAGGAGGATCAGCCCCAGCATTTT
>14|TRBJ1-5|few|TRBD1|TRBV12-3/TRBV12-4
CASSSTGGTQPQHF
TGTGCCAGCAGCTCCACAGGGGGCACCCAGCCCCAGCATTTT
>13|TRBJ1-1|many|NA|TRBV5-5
CASSLARDTEAFF
TGTGCCAGCAGCTTGGCCAGGGACACTGAAGCTTTCTTT
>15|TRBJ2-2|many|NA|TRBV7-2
CASSTRTENTGELFF
TGTGCCAGCAGCACCCGGACAGAAAACACCGGGGAGCTGTTTTTT
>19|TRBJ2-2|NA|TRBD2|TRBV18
CASSPLGGGLTANTGELFF
TGTGCCAGCTCACCACTCGGGGGGGGCCTTACCGCGAACACCGGGGAGCTGTTTTTT
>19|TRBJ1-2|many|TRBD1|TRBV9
CASSVRDRTSYTPRGGYTF
TGTGCCAGCAGCGTAAGGGACAGAACTTCATATACTCCGAGGGGTGGCTACACCTTC
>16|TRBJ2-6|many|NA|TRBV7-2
CASSLLRDYGANVLTF
TGTGCCAGCAGCTTACTCAGGGATTATGGGGCCAACGTCCTGACTTTC
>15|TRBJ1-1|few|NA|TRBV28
CASSPGVGWFTEAFF
TGTGCCAGCAGTCCAGGGGTTGGGTGGTTCACTGAAGCTTTCTTT
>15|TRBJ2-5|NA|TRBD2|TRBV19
CASSATSGPRETQYF
TGTGCCAGTAGTGCAACTAGCGGGCCTCGAGAGACCCAGTACTTC
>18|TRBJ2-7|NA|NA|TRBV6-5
CASSYSYTGIGLFYEQYF
TGTGCCAGCAGTTACTCTTACACGGGGATCGGGTTATTCTACGAGCAGTACTTC
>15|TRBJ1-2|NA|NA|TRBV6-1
CASSEAQGIGYGYTF
TGTGCCAGCAGTGAAGCGCAGGGTATCGGCTATGGCTACACCTTC
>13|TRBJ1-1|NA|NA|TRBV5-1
CASRGSGVAEAFF
TGCGCCAGCAGGGGATCCGGGGTGGCTGAAGCTTTCTTT
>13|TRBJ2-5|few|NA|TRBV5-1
CASSLAGEFLPYF
TGCGCCAGCAGCTTGGCCGGAGAATTCCTCCCGTACTTC
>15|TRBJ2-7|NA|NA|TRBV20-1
CSARDQGRTIYEQYF
TGCAGTGCTAGAGATCAGGGTAGGACGATTTACGAGCAGTACTTC
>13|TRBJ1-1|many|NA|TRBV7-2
CASSLDRNTEAFF
TGTGCCAGCAGCTTGGACAGGAACACTGAAGCTTTCTTT
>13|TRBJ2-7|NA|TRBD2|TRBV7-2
CASSSREGYEQYF
TGTGCCAGCAGCTCCCGGGAGGGCTACGAGCAGTACTTC
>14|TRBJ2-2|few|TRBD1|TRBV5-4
CASSGGQTTGELFF
TGTGCCAGCAGCGGGGGACAGACCACCGGGGAGCTGTTTTTT
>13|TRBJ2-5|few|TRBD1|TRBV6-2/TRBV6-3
CASLQGAGETQYF
TGTGCCAGTTTACAGGGGGCAGGGGAGACCCAGTACTTC
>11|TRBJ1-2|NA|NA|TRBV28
CASTVDSGYTF
TGTGCCAGCACTGTGGACAGTGGCTACACCTTC
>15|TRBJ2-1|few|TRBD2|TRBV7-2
CASSPGLEGYNEQFF
TGTGCCAGCAGCCCAGGACTAGAGGGTTACAATGAGCAGTTCTTC
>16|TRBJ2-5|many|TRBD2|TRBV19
CASSESSGRAGRTQYF
TGTGCCAGTAGTGAGTCTAGCGGGAGGGCCGGCAGGACCCAGTACTTC
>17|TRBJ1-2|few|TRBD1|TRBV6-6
CASSYQLGQTLYYGYTF
TGTGCCAGCAGTTACCAACTGGGACAGACGCTTTACTATGGCTACACCTTC
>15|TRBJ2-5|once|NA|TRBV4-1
CASSQDDVQRETQYF
TGCGCCAGCAGCCAAGATGACGTCCAGCGGGAGACCCAGTACTTC
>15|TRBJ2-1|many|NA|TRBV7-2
CASSLDGSSYNEQFF
TGTGCCAGCAGCTTAGATGGGAGCTCCTACAATGAGCAGTTCTTC
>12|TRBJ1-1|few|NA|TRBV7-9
CASTNTRTKAFF
TGTGCCAGCACCAACACACGGACAAAAGCTTTCTTT
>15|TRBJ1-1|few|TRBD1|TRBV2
CASRRTGGENTEAFF
TGTGCCAGCAGACGGACAGGGGGGGAGAACACTGAAGCTTTCTTT
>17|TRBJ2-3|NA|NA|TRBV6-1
CASSIHVGSSGPGWQYF
TGTGCCAGCAGTATACATGTCGGTAGTTCCGGCCCCGGGTGGCAGTATTTT
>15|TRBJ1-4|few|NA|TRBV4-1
CASSQTGGRDEKLFF
TGCGCCAGCAGCCAAACGGGGGGTAGAGACGAAAAACTGTTTTTT
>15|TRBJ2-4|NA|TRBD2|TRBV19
CASSSGSFAKNIQYF
TGTGCCAGTAGTAGCGGGAGCTTTGCCAAAAACATTCAGTACTTC